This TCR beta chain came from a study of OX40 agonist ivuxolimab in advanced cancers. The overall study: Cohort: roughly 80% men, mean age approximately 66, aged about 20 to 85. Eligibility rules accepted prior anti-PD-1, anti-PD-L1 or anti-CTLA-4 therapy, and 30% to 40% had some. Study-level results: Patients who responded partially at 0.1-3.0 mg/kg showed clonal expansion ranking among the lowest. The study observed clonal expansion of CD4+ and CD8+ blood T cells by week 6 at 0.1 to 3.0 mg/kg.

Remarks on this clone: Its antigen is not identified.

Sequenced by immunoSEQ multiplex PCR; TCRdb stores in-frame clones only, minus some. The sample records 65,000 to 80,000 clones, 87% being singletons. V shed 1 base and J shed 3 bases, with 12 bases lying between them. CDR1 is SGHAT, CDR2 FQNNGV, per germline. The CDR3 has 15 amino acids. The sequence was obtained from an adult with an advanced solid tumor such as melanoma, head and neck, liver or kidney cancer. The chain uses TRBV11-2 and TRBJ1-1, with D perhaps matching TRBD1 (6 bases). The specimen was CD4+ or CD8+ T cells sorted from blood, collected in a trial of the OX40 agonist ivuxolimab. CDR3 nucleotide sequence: TGTGCCAGCAGCTTAGTGACGGGGGCGGACACTGAAGCTTTCTTT. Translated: CASSLVTGADTEAFF.